A selection of T cell receptor beta chains follows, all from one sample in a study of neurological immune-mediated disorders. One entry per CDR3 protein results from TCRdb running MiXCR on the 5' RACE reads. The sample lists under 60,000 distinct CDR3 sequences, 10% occurring once. The specimen sequenced was PBMCs. These receptors all come from a woman between 40 and 50 years old with HTLV-1-associated myelopathy (HAM/TSP). Each CDR3 is given with its conserved first and last residue. The order of the fields is J gene, V gene, CDR3 length, clone size, D gene, CDR3 DNA, CDR3 protein. The D gene is left open where the match is weak. Clone sizes are given selectively: once, few, many, or a class where the clone is expanded.

>TRBJ1-2|TRBV20-1|12|many|-
TGCAGTGCTAGTCGAGGGAACTATGGCTACACCTTC
CSASRGNYGYTF
>TRBJ2-5|TRBV27|13|many|TRBD2
TGTGCCACTGAACTAGCGGGCAGGGAGACCCAGTACTTC
CATELAGRETQYF
>TRBJ1-5|TRBV6-1|13|many|-
TGTGCCAGCAGTGAACAGGGTTATCAGCCCCAGCATTTT
CASSEQGYQPQHF
>TRBJ2-1|TRBV2|12|many|TRBD2
TGTGCCAGCAGAGCCACCGGGACTAGCCCGTTCTTC
CASRATGTSPFF
>TRBJ2-1|TRBV7-9|13|medium-sized|-
TGTGCCATCTGCCTCGACAGGACGAATGAGCAGTTCTTC
CAICLDRTNEQFF
>TRBJ1-3|TRBV20-1|13|many|-
TGCAGTGTCCCAACAGATACTGGAAACACCATATATTTT
CSVPTDTGNTIYF
>TRBJ1-5|TRBV12-3/TRBV12-4|14|medium-sized|-
TGTGCCGTCAGAAAAAGGGAAGCCAATCAGCCCCAGCATTTT
CAVRKREANQPQHF
>TRBJ1-4|TRBV28|12|many|-
TGTGCCAGCAGCCAAGGGTTGGAAAAACTGTTTTTT
CASSQGLEKLFF
>TRBJ2-2|TRBV5-5|18|many|TRBD2
TGTGCCAGCAGCTTGGGAGGGGTAGCGGGACAGAACACCGGGGAGCTGTTTTTT
CASSLGGVAGQNTGELFF
>TRBJ2-1|TRBV4-3|18|-|TRBD2
TGCGCCAGCAGCCATGCCTTCGGGACTAGCGGGGGGTACAATGAGCAGTTCTTC
CASSHAFGTSGGYNEQFF
>TRBJ2-3|TRBV30|16|many|TRBD1
TGTGCCTGGAGTTCGGGACAGGTTATTAGCACAGATACGCAGTATTTT
CAWSSGQVISTDTQYF
>TRBJ2-7|TRBV15|15|many|TRBD1
TGTGCCACCAGCAGAGGGACAGGTCTAAGTGGCGAGCAGTACTTC
CATSRGTGLSGEQYF
>TRBJ2-7|TRBV7-8|18|many|-
TGTGCCAGCAGCTTACTCACCACCCGACTACAGGGGCGGGGCGAGCAGTACTTC
CASSLLTTRLQGRGEQYF
>TRBJ1-6|TRBV12-3/TRBV12-4|12|medium-sized|-
TGTGCCAGCAGCCTCCCAAATTCACCCCTCCACTTT
CASSLPNSPLHF
>TRBJ1-2|TRBV6-5|14|-|-
TGTGTCAGCAGTAAAAGTCAGGGGATCTATGGCTACACCTTC
CVSSKSQGIYGYTF
>TRBJ2-2|TRBV11-1|11|many|-
TGTGCCAGCAGTTACACCGGGGAGCTGTTTTTT
CASSYTGELFF
>TRBJ2-3|TRBV12-3/TRBV12-4|17|many|TRBD1
TGTGCCAGCAGTTTAGCGCCAGGGGGCTCCAGCACAGATACGCAGTATTTT
CASSLAPGGSSTDTQYF
>TRBJ2-1|TRBV5-6|11|many|-
TGTGCCAGCAGTTTGTTCAATGAGCAGTTCTTC
CASSLFNEQFF
>TRBJ2-2|TRBV12-3/TRBV12-4|14|-|-
TGTGCCAGCAGCCGCCTCGGACAGACCGGGGAGCTGTTTTTT
CASSRLGQTGELFF
>TRBJ2-7|TRBV7-2|15|many|-
TGTGCCAGCAGCTTAGCTGGCGAATCCTCCTACGAGCAGTACTTC
CASSLAGESSYEQYF
>TRBJ1-1|TRBV4-3|15|many|-
TGCGCCAGCAGCCAATTTTGGGCAGGGAACACTGAAGCTTTCTTT
CASSQFWAGNTEAFF
>TRBJ2-6|TRBV5-5|18|medium-sized|TRBD1
TGTGCCAGCAGCTTCCAGGACAGGGGCCCCTCTGGGGCCAACGTCCTGACTTTC
CASSFQDRGPSGANVLTF
>TRBJ2-4|TRBV4-3|15|many|-
TGCGCCAGCAGCCAAGGGATATTGCCCACAAACATTCAGTACTTC
CASSQGILPTNIQYF
>TRBJ1-3|TRBV7-2|17|many|-
TGTGCCAGCAGCTTAGGGGGACTGACGAGCTCTGGAAACACCATATATTTT
CASSLGGLTSSGNTIYF
>TRBJ2-3|TRBV12-3/TRBV12-4|18|many|-
TGTGCCAGCAGACCCGGCAGACTCCGACCGAAGGGCACAGATACGCAGTATTTT
CASRPGRLRPKGTDTQYF
>TRBJ2-1|TRBV9|12|many|-
TGTGCCAGCAGCGGGGGCGGACATGAGCAGTTCTTC
CASSGGGHEQFF
>TRBJ2-5|TRBV29-1|12|many|-
TGCAGCGTTCGGACGGACCAAGAGACCCAGTACTTC
CSVRTDQETQYF
>TRBJ2-1|TRBV3-1|14|many|-
TGTGCCAGCAGCCGACAGGGAGGAAACAATGAGCAGTTCTTC
CASSRQGGNNEQFF
>TRBJ1-1|TRBV5-1|13|-|TRBD1
TGCGCCAGCAGCTACCGGGACAGAGTTGAAGCTTTCTTT
CASSYRDRVEAFF
>TRBJ1-4|TRBV29-1|13|many|-
TGCAGCGTCGTCAGGAATAATGAAGAAAAACTGTTTTTT
CSVVRNNEEKLFF
>TRBJ1-1|TRBV3-1|13|many|-
TGTGCCAGCAGCGTTATAGAGAACACTGAAGCTTTCTTT
CASSVIENTEAFF
>TRBJ1-2|TRBV21-1|14|many|-
TGTGCCAGCCCCGTCCGGGGGGCGCGGTATGGCTACACCTTC
CASPVRGARYGYTF
>TRBJ1-5|TRBV4-2|16|many|TRBD1
TGTGCCAGCAGCCAGTCAATCCAGGGGGCCTATCAGCCCCAGCATTTT
CASSQSIQGAYQPQHF
>TRBJ2-3|TRBV20-1|14|many|TRBD1
TGCAGTGCTACAGGGGGTGGATGGGCAGATACGCAGTATTTT
CSATGGGWADTQYF
>TRBJ1-5|TRBV6-6|13|many|-
TGTGCCAGCAGCCGAAGGGGGAATCAGCCCCAGCATTTT
CASSRRGNQPQHF
>TRBJ2-7|TRBV25-1|14|many|-
TGTGCCAGCAGTGGTGAGGAGTGGGGCTACGAGCAGTACTTC
CASSGEEWGYEQYF
>TRBJ2-3|TRBV9|14|many|-
TGTGCCAGCAGCATCGGGGGCCGCACAGATACGCAGTATTTT
CASSIGGRTDTQYF
>TRBJ2-1|TRBV20-1|10|many|-
TGCAGTGCTAGTTACCATGAGCAGTTCTTC
CSASYHEQFF
>TRBJ2-3|TRBV7-8|17|many|TRBD2
TGTGCCAGCAGCTTAAACAGCGGGGGGTCCCGAGAAGATACGCAGTATTTT
CASSLNSGGSREDTQYF
>TRBJ2-5|TRBV14|19|few|-
TGTGCCAGCAGCCCCTTTCAACCGCCACCGGGAGCTTTTGTAGAGACCCAGTACTTC
CASSPFQPPPGAFVETQYF
>TRBJ2-3|TRBV11-2|17|many|-
TGTGCCAGCAGCTTATATCAGCGCGGTAGCTCCACAGATACGCAGTATTTT
CASSLYQRGSSTDTQYF
>TRBJ2-3|TRBV2|14|-|-
TGTGCCAGCGGATTGGGACAAAGCACAGATACGCAGTATTTT
CASGLGQSTDTQYF
>TRBJ2-5|TRBV14|15|many|TRBD1
TGTGCCAGCAGCCAAGATAAGAGGGGACAGACTTTCCAGTACTTC
CASSQDKRGQTFQYF
>TRBJ2-1|TRBV24-1|14|many|-
TGTGCCACCAGTGATTTTGGAGGTTACAATGAGCAGTTCTTC
CATSDFGGYNEQFF
>TRBJ1-2|TRBV7-9|14|many|TRBD1
TGTGCCAGCAGTGAGGCCGGGACAGACTATGGCTACACCTTC
CASSEAGTDYGYTF
>TRBJ2-3|TRBV18|16|many|-
TGTGCCAGCTCACCCTTAGTTGGTACTAGCACAGATACGCAGTATTTT
CASSPLVGTSTDTQYF
>TRBJ2-7|TRBV5-1|11|many|-
TGCGCCAGCAGCTCTGGAGACGAGCAGTACTTC
CASSSGDEQYF
>TRBJ2-7|TRBV7-2|13|many|TRBD2
TGTGCCAGCACCCTCAGCGGGGGGCTGGAGCAGTACTTC
CASTLSGGLEQYF
>TRBJ2-6|TRBV7-6|18|many|-
TGTGCCAGCAGCTTAGTGCTAGGGTACCCCTCTGGGGCCAACGTCCTGACTTTC
CASSLVLGYPSGANVLTF
>TRBJ2-2|TRBV28|14|many|TRBD2
TGTGCCAGCAGTCCGTTGGGAGGGACCGGGGAGCTGTTTTTT
CASSPLGGTGELFF